The 8 T cell receptor beta chains listed next were all sequenced from one sample in a study of T cell repertoires in cytomegalovirus infection. TCRdb re-called the reads with MiXCR, one entry per CDR3 protein. The table has about 250,000 distinct CDR3 sequences, under 8.5% seen once. Specimen: PBMCs. These receptors came from a human donor in good health (CMV status not recorded). Some clones in this sample may be carry-over from other donors' samples.

This clonotype was detected ten times or more. The chain carries TRBV7-2 and TRBJ2-7; 7 positions match TRBD2. V lost 1 base and J lost 3; bases outside the gene matches: 9. The germline gives CDR1 SGHTA, CDR2 FQGNSA. The CDR3 consists of 16 residues. CDR3 sequence: CASSLDLWGGDYEQYF. In DNA form, the CDR3 reads TGTGCCAGCAGCTTAGACCTATGGGGGGGGGACTACGAGCAGTACTTC.

This clonotype was seen repeatedly, ten times or more. V gene TRBV19 combines with J gene TRBJ1-2; a possible D gene is TRBD1 (5 bases). V lost 5 bases and J 8 bases, leaving 18 bases between the germline ends. CDR1 and CDR2 from the germline V gene are LNHDA and SQIVND (reference sequence). This CDR3 is built from 14 residues. The CDR3 reads CASSSIQGSAGYTF. The CDR3 bases are TGTGCCAGTAGTTCAATTCAGGGTTCTGCCGGCTACACCTTC.

The table lists this clonotype with many counts. Its ends do not fully match the called genes, so a read error is possible. The chain has TRBV2 and TRBJ1-1; a possible D gene is TRBD1 (5 bases). CDR1 SNHLY and CDR2 FYNNEI come from the germline V gene. The CDR3 length is 11 residues. CDR3 amino acids: CASSDTPGPRF. The CDR3 region has the DNA TGTGCCAGCAGCGATACTCCGGGGCCGAGATTT. The full variable domain, rest sourced from reference TRBV2 and TRBJ1-1, is EPEVTQTPSHQVTQMGQEVILRCVPISNHLYFYWYRQILGQKVEFLVSFYNNEISEKSEIFDDQFSVERPDGSNFTLKIRSTKLEDSAMYFCASSDTPGPRFGQGTRLTVV.

The table lists this clonotype with many counts. This rearrangement joins TRBV5-5 to TRBJ1-5; 7 bases are a match to TRBD1. The CDR3 length is 18 residues. Germline V gene data show CDR1 as SGHKS and CDR2 as YYEKEE (reference sequence). With V trimmed by 0 bases and J by 6 bases, 15 bases remained unmatched. The CDR3 sequence is CASSLVFRDRVLSQPQHF. The CDR3 nucleotides are TGTGCCAGCAGCTTGGTCTTTCGCGACAGGGTATTGAGTCAGCCCCAGCATTTT.

J is TRBJ2-7 and V is TRBV4-1, with 9 nucleotides matching TRBD1. Trimming took 2 bases from V and 7 from J; bases not matched to a gene: 15. Germline V gene sequence: CDR1 MGHRA, CDR2 YSYEKL. The CDR3 is made up of 17 amino acids. CDR3 sequence (DNA): TGCGCCAGCAGCCAATGCAAAGTCCCGGGACAGGGTTGGGAGCAGTACTTC. It is translated as CASSQCKVPGQGWEQYF.

In the case of this clonotype: This may stem from a read error, because a much larger clone lies one nucleotide away. The chain combines TRBV29-1 with TRBJ1-1; 9 bases are a match to TRBD1. Losses at the gene ends were 6 bases for V and 4 bases for J; bases not matched to a gene: 3. The germline gives CDR1 SQVTM, CDR2 ANQGSEA. The CDR3 extends over 12 amino acids. CDR3 in amino acids: CSVSDRGTEAFF. CDR3 sequence (DNA): TGCAGCGTGTCGGACAGGGGCACTGAAGCTTTCTTT.

This clonotype came up a few times. This rearrangement joins TRBV12-3 or TRBV12-4 to TRBJ1-6; tentatively, D is TRBD1 (6 bases). There are 14 residues in the CDR3. V was shortened by 4 bases and J by 10 bases, with 14 bases between the two germline ends. CDR3 nucleotides: TGTGCCAGCAGTTCGGCAGGGGCCGGGTCACCCCTCCACTTT. It specifies CASSSAGAGSPLHF.

This clonotype was observed at least ten times. The chain has TRBV2 and TRBJ1-2; D might be TRBD1 (6 bases). The germline V gene has CDR1 SNHLY and CDR2 FYNNEI. CDR3 length equals 18 residues. The V end was cut by 2 bases, the J end by 0 bases, with 19 bases between. Written as DNA, the CDR3 is TGTGCCAGCAGTGAAAGGGGGGACATAACGAGTGCTAACTATGGCTACACCTTC. Amino acids: CASSERGDITSANYGYTF.